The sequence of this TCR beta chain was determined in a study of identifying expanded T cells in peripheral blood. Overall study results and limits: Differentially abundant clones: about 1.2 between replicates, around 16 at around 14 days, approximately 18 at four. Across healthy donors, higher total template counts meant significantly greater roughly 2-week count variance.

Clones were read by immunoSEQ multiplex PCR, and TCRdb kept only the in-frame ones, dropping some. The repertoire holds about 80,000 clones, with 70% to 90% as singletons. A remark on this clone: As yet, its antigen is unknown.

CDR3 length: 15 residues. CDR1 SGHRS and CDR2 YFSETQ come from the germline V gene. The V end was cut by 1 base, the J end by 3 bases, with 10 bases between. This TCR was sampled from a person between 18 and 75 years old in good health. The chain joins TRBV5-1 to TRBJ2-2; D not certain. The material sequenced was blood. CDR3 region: CASSLPLPDTGELFF. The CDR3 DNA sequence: TGCGCCAGCAGCTTGCCCCTACCCGACACCGGGGAGCTGTTTTTT.